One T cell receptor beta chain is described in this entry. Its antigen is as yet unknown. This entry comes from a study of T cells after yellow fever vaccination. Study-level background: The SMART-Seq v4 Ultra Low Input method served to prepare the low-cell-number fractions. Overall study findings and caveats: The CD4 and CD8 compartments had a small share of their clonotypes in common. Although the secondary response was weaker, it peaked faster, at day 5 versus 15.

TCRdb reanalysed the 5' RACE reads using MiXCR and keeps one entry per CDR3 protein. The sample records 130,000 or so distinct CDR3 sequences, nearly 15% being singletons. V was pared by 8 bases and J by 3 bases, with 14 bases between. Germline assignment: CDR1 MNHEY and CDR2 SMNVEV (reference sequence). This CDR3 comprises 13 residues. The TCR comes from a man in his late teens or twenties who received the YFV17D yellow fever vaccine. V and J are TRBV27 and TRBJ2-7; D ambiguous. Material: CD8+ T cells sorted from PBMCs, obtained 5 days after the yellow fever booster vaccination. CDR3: CASGITGLYEQYF. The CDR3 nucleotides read TGTGCCAGCGGAATTACGGGCCTCTACGAGCAGTACTTC.